The rows below give T cell receptor beta chains drawn from one sample of a study of T cell changes during pregnancy in multiple sclerosis. Only in-frame clones appear in the TCRdb table, and some are missing; sequencing was by immunoSEQ multiplex PCR. The sample carries 45,000 to 55,000 clones, 85% to 90% recorded once. The sample consisted of peripheral blood, taken in the first trimester of pregnancy. Receptors originate from a female donor in good health, enrolled as a control in a pregnancy study. The CDR3 runs from the conserved cysteine through the conserved F or W. D genes are given only for firm matches. For some rows the clone size is stated as once, few or many, or as a class when expanded; others skip it.

D: -; J: TRBJ2-7; size: -; length: 14; V: TRBV5-6; CDR3: CASSSGLGSYEQYF; DNA: TGTGCCAGCAGCTCGGGACTGGGATCCTACGAGCAGTACTTC
D: TRBD1; J: TRBJ2-7; size: -; length: 14; V: TRBV7-9; CDR3: CASSSWTGSYEQYF; DNA: TGTGCCAGCAGCTCCTGGACAGGATCCTACGAGCAGTACTTC
D: TRBD1; J: TRBJ1-4; size: few; length: 15; V: TRBV9; CDR3: CASSTGTASNEKLFF; DNA: TGTGCCAGCAGCACGGGGACAGCTTCTAATGAAAAACTGTTTTTT
D: TRBD1; J: TRBJ2-1; size: once; length: 17; V: TRBV4-3; CDR3: CASSQDTGTGGYNEQFF; DNA: TGCGCCAGCAGCCAAGATACCGGGACAGGGGGCTACAATGAGCAGTTCTTC
D: -; J: TRBJ1-5; size: -; length: 17; V: TRBV28; CDR3: CASSDGGTLFLDQPQHF; DNA: TGTGCCAGCAGTGATGGCGGGACTTTGTTTTTGGATCAGCCCCAGCATTTT
D: TRBD2; J: TRBJ2-5; size: -; length: 18; V: TRBV15; CDR3: CATSRVLQASGRQETQYF; DNA: TGTGCCACCAGCAGAGTCCTTCAGGCTAGCGGGAGGCAAGAGACCCAGTACTTC
D: TRBD2; J: TRBJ2-7; size: once; length: 16; V: TRBV5-5; CDR3: CASSPTRLAGGYEQYF; DNA: TGTGCCAGCAGCCCAACTAGACTAGCGGGAGGATACGAGCAGTACTTC
D: TRBD2; J: TRBJ2-7; size: -; length: 14; V: TRBV5-1; CDR3: CASSPRAGVGEQYF; DNA: TGCGCCAGCAGCCCCAGGGCGGGGGTAGGCGAGCAGTACTTC
D: TRBD1; J: TRBJ1-2; size: -; length: 16; V: TRBV11-2; CDR3: CASSSDRGWAGAGYTF; DNA: TGTGCCAGCAGCTCCGACAGGGGATGGGCCGGGGCTGGCTACACCTTC
D: -; J: TRBJ1-3; size: -; length: 16; V: TRBV5-5; CDR3: CASSIQGMGSGNTIYF; DNA: TGTGCCAGCAGCATACAGGGAATGGGGTCTGGAAACACCATATATTTT
D: -; J: TRBJ1-5; size: -; length: 15; V: TRBV19; CDR3: CASSWTGRGFQPQHF; DNA: TGTGCCAGTAGTTGGACGGGCCGGGGATTTCAGCCCCAGCATTTT
D: -; J: TRBJ2-5; size: -; length: 11; V: TRBV14; CDR3: CASSQAGTQYF; DNA: TGTGCCAGCAGCCAAGCGGGGACCCAGTACTTC
D: -; J: TRBJ2-5; size: -; length: 14; V: TRBV6-6; CDR3: CASSYPAEKETQYF; DNA: TGTGCCAGCAGTTACCCAGCGGAGAAAGAGACCCAGTACTTC
D: TRBD2; J: TRBJ2-1; size: -; length: 17; V: TRBV4-1; CDR3: CASSQELAGGFVSEQFF; DNA: TGCGCCAGCAGCCAAGAACTAGCGGGAGGGTTCGTTAGTGAGCAGTTCTTC